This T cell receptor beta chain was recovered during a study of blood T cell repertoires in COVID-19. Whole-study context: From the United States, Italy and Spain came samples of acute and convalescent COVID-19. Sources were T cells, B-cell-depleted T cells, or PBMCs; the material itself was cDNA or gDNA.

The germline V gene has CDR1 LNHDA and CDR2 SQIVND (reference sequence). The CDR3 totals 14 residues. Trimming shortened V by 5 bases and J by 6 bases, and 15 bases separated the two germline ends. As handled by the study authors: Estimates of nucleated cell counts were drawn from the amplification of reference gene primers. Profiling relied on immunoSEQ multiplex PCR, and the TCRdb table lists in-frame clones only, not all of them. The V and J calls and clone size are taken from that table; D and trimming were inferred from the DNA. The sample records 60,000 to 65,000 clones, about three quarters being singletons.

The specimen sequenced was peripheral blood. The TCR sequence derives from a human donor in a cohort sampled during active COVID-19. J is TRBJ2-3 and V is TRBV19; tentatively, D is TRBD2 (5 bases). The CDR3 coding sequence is TGTGCCAGTAGTCCGCGGGTAGTCTCCGATACGCAGTATTTT. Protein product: CASSPRVVSDTQYF.